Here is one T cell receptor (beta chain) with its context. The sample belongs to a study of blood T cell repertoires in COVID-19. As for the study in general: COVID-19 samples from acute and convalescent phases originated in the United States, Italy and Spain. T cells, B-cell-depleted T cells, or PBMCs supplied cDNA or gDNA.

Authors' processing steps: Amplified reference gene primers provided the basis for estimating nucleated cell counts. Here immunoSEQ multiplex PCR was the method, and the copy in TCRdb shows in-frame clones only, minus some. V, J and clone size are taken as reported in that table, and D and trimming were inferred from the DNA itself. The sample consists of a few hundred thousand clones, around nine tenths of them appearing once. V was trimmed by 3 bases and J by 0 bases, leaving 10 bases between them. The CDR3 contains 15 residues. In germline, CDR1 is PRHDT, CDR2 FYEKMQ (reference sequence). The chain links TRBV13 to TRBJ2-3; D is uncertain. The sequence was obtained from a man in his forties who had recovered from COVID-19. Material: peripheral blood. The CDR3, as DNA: TGTGCCAGCAGCTTGGTCAGCGATAGCACAGATACGCAGTATTTT. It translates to CASSLVSDSTDTQYF.